The TCR beta chain under discussion was sequenced for a study of T cell clonotyping in hematopoietic cell transplantation. Whole-study findings and limits: Without cell sorting, CD4 versus CD8 contributions remain unresolved. Higher Inverse Simpson Index values in graft donor and pretransplant recipient predicted broader posttransplant TCR diversity. After transplant, recipient diversity fell while pathologically expanded clonotypes grew through day 180.

CDR1 GTSNPN and CDR2 SVGIG come from the germline V gene (reference sequence). V lost 1 base to trimming and J lost 6 bases; unmatched junction nucleotides: 3. This CDR3 comprises 13 residues. The repertoire was sequenced with immunoSEQ multiplex PCR; TCRdb's copy has only in-frame clones and lacks some. The table has about 5,300 clones, about 30% seen once. This clone was observed a few times. Its antigen is not identified. Sequences were derived from peripheral blood mononuclear cells, sampled 180 days after allogeneic stem cell transplant. The origin of this receptor is a male patient between 40 and 50 years old who had an allogeneic stem cell transplant from an unrelated donor, so the T cells may come from the graft donor. Some clones in this sample may be carry-over from other donors' samples. This chain connects TRBV30 to TRBJ2-7; 10 positions match TRBD1. The CDR3 coding sequence is TGTGCCTGGAGTGGACAGGGGGCGGGCGAGCAGTACTTC. Residues: CAWSGQGAGEQYF. The full variable domain, with the rest looked up from reference TRBV30 and TRBJ2-7, is SQTIHQWPATLVQPVGSPLSLECTVEGTSNPNLYWYRQAAGRGLQLLFYSVGIGQISSEVPQNLSASRPQDRQFILSSKKLLLSDSGFYLCAWSGQGAGEQYFGPGTRLTVT.